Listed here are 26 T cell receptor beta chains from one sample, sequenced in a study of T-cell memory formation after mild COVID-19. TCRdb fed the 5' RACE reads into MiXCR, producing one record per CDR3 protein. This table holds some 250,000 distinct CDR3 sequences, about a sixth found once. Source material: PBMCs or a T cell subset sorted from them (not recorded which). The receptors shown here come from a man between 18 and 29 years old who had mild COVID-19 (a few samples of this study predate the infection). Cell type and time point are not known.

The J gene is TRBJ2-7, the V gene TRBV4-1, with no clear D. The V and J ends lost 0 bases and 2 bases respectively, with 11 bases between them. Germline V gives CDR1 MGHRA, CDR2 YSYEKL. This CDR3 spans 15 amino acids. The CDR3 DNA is TGCGCCAGCAGCCAAGATAGATACGGTGCCTACGAGCAGTACGTC. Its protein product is CASSQDRYGAYEQYV.

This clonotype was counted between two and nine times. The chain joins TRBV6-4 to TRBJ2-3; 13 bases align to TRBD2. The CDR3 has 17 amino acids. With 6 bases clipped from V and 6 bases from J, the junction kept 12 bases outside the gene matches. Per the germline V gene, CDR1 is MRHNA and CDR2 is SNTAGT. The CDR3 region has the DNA TGTGCCAGCAGCCCAGCCACTAGCGGGGGGGGAGCCGATACGCAGTATTTT. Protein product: CASSPATSGGGADTQYF.

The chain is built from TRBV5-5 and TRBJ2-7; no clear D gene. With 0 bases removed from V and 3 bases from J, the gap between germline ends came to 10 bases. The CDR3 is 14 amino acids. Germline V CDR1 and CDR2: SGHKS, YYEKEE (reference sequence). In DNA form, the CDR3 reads TGTGCCAGCAGCTTGGATCCGGGCAACTACGAGCAGTACTTC. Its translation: CASSLDPGNYEQYF.

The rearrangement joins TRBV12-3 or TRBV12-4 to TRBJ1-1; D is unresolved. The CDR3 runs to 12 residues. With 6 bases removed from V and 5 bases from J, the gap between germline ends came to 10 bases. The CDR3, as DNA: TGTGCCAGCAGATCAACCGGGACTGAAGCTTTCTTT. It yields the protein CASRSTGTEAFF.

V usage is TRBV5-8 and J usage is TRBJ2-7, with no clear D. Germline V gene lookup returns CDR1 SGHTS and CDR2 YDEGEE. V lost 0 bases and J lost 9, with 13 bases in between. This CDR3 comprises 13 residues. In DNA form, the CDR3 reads TGTGCCAGCAGCTTGGCCGACATACGAGGGCAGTACTTC. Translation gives CASSLADIRGQYF.

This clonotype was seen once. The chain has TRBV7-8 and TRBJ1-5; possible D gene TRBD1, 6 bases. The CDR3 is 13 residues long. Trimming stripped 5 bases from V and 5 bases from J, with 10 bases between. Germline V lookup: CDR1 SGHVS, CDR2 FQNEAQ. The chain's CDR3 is CASSAQGYQPQHF. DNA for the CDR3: TGTGCCAGCAGCGCGCAGGGGTATCAGCCCCAGCATTTT. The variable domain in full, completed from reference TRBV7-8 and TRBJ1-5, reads GAGVSQSPRYKVAKRGQDVALRCDPISGHVSLFWYQQALGQGPEFLTYFQNEAQLDKSGLPSDRFFAERPEGSVSTLKIQRTQQEDSAVYLCASSAQGYQPQHFGDGTRLSIL.

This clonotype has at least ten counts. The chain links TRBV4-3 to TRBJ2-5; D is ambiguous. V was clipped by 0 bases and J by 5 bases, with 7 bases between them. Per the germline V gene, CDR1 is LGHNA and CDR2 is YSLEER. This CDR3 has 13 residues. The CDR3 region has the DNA TGCGCCAGCAGCCAAGATTTGACCGAGACCCAGTACTTC. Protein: CASSQDLTETQYF.

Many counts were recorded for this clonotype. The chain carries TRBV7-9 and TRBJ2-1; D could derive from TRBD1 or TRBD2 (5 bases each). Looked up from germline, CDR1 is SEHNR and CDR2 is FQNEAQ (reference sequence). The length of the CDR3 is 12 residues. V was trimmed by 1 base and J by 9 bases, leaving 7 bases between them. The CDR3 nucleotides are TGTGCCAGCAGCTTAGAGGGGACTGAGCAGTTCTTC. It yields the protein CASSLEGTEQFF.

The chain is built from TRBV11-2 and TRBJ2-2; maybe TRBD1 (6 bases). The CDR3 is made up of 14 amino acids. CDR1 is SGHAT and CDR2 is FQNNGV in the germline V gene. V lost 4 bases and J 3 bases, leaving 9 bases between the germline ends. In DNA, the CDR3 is TGTGCCAGCAGCTGGGGGCGGGACACCGGGGAGCTGTTTTTT. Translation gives CASSWGRDTGELFF.

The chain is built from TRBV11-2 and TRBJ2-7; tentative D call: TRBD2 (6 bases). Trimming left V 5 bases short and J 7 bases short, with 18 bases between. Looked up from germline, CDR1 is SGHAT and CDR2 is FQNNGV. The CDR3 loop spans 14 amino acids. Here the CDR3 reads CASSPRVGGLEQYF. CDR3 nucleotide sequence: TGTGCCAGCAGCCCAAGGGTCGGGGGATTGGAGCAGTACTTC.

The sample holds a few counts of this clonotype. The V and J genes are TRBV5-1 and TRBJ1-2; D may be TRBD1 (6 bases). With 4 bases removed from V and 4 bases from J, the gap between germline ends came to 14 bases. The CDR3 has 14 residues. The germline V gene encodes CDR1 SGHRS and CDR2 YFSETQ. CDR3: CASSGTGSSYGYTF. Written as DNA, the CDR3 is TGCGCCAGCAGCGGAACAGGGAGCAGCTATGGCTACACCTTC. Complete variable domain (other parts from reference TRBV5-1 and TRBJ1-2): KAGVTQTPRYLIKTRGQQVTLSCSPISGHRSVSWYQQTPGQGLQFLFEYFSETQRNKGNFPGRFSGRQFSNSRSEMNVSTLELGDSALYLCASSGTGSSYGYTFGSGTRLTVV.

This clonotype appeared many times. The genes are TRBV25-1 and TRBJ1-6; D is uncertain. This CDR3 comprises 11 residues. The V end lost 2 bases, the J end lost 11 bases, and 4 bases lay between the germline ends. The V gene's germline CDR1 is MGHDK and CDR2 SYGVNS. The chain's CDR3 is CASSEGAPLHF. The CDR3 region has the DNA TGTGCCAGCAGTGAAGGGGCACCCCTCCACTTT.

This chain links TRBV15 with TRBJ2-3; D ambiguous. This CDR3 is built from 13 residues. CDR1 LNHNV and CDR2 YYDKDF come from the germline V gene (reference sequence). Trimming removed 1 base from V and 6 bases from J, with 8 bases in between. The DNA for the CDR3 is TGTGCCACCAGCAGAGCAAATGGGGATACGCAGTATTTT. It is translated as CATSRANGDTQYF.

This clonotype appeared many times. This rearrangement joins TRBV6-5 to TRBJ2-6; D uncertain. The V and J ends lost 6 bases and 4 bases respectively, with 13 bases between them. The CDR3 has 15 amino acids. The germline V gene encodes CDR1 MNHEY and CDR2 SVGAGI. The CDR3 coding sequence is TGTGCCAGCAGCGAATCGGGTGCGGGGGCCAACGTCCTGACTTTC. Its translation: CASSESGAGANVLTF.

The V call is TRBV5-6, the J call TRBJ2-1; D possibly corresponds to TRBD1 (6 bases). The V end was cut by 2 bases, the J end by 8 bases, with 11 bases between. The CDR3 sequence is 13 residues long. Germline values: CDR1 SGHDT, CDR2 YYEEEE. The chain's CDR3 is CASSFLRGDEQFF. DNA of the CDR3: TGTGCCAGCAGCTTCCTCAGGGGAGATGAGCAGTTCTTC.

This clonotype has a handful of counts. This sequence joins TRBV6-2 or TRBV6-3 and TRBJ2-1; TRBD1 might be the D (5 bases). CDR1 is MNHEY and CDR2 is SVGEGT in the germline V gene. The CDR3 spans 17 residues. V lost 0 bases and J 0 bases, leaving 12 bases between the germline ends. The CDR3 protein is CASSYSSDTDSYNEQFF. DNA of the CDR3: TGTGCCAGCAGTTACTCTTCGGACACAGACTCCTACAATGAGCAGTTCTTC.

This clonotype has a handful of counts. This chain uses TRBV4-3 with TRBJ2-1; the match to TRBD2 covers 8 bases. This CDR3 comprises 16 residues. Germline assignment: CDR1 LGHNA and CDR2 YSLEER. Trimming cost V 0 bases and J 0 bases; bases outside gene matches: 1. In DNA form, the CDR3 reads TGCGCCAGCAGCCAAGATCGGGGGGGCTCCTACAATGAGCAGTTCTTC. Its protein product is CASSQDRGGSYNEQFF.

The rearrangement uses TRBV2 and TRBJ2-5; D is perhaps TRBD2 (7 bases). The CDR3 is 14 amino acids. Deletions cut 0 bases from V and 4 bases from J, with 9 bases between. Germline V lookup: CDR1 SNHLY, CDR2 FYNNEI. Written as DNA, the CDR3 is TGTGCCAGCAGTGAAGCAGGGGGGGCAGAGACCCAGTACTTC. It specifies CASSEAGGAETQYF.

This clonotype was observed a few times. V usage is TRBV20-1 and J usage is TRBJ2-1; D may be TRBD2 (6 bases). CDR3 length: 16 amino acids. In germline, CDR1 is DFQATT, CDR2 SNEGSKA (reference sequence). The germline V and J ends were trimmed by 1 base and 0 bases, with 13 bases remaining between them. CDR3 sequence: CSARVSSASSYNEQFF. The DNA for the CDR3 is TGCAGTGCTAGAGTCTCTAGCGCCAGCTCCTACAATGAGCAGTTCTTC.

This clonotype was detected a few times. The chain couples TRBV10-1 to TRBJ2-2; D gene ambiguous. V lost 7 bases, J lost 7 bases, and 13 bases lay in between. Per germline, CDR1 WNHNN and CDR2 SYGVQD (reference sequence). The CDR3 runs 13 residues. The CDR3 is CASNDGVVGELFF. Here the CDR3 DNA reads TGCGCCAGCAATGATGGGGTGGTCGGGGAGCTGTTTTTT.

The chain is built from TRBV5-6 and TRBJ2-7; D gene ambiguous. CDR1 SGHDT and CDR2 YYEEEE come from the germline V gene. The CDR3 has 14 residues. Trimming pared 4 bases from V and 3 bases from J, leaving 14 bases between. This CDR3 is CASSPSADGYEQYV. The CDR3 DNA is TGTGCCAGCAGCCCGTCGGCGGACGGCTACGAGCAGTACGTC.

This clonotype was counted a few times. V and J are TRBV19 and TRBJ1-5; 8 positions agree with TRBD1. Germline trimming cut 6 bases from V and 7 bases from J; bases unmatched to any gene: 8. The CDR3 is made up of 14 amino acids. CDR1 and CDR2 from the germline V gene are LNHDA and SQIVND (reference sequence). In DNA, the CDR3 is TGTGCCAGTAGCCGCGGACAGGGCTCGCAGCCCCAGCATTTT. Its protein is CASSRGQGSQPQHF.

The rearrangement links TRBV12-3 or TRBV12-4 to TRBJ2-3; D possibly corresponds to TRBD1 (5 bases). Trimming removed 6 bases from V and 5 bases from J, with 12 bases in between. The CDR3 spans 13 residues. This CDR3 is CASSLIQGDTQYF. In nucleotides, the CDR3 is TGTGCCAGCAGCCTCATCCAGGGAGATACGCAGTATTTT.

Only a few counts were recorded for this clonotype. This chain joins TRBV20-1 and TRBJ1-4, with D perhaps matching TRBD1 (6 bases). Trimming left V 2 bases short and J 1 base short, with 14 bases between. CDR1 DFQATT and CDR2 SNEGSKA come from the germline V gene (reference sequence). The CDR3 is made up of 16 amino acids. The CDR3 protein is CSARSLLRGTNEKLFF. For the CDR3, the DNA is TGCAGTGCTAGATCGCTCCTCAGGGGAACTAATGAAAAACTGTTTTTT.

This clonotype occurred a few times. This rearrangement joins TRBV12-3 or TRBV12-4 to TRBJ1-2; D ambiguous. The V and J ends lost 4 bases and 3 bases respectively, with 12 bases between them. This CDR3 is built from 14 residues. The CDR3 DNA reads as TGTGCCAGCAGTTCCCAGGTGGCTTACTATGGCTACACCTTC. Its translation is CASSSQVAYYGYTF.

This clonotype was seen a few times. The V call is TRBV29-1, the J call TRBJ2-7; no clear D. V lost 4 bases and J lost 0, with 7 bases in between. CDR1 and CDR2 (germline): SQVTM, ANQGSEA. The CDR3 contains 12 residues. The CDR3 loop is CSVGVSSYEQYF. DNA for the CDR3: TGCAGCGTTGGGGTATCCTCCTACGAGCAGTACTTC.